Listed here are 31 T cell receptor beta chains from one sample, sequenced in a study of blood T cell repertoires in COVID-19. Repertoires were generated with immunoSEQ multiplex PCR, while TCRdb's copy carries only in-frame clones and drops some. This table holds over 250,000 clones, roughly nine tenths found once. The sample comprised peripheral blood. The receptors were sampled from a young woman with COVID-19, enrolled during active disease.

The chain joins TRBV11-2 to TRBJ2-1; 11 bases line up with TRBD2. This CDR3 has 14 amino acids. The V and J ends lost 3 bases and 11 bases, in that order; junction bases with no gene match: 6. Germline V gives CDR1 SGHAT, CDR2 FQNNGV. CDR3: CASSLSGLAVQQFF. The CDR3 DNA reads TGTGCCAGCAGCTTGTCGGGACTAGCGGTACAGCAGTTCTTC.

The chain joins TRBV30 to TRBJ1-1, with D tentatively TRBD1 (6 bases). Germline V gene sequence: CDR1 GTSNPN, CDR2 SVGIG (reference sequence). V was pared by 6 bases and J by 4 bases, with 15 bases between. This CDR3 region has 13 residues. The CDR3 DNA is TGTGCCTGTAAACCAACAGGGCGCACTGAAGCTTTCTTT. Its translation is CACKPTGRTEAFF.

This clone was observed a few times. V gene TRBV5-6 combines with J gene TRBJ1-2; 7 positions match TRBD1. The CDR3 spans 14 residues. CDR1 SGHDT and CDR2 YYEEEE come from the germline V gene. The V segment lost 0 bases and the J segment 4 bases; nucleotides outside the gene matches: 3. DNA for the CDR3: TGTGCCAGCAGCTTGGGCGACAGGGCCTATGGCTACACCTTC. It codes for CASSLGDRAYGYTF. Filled out from reference TRBV5-6 and TRBJ1-2, the complete variable domain reads DAGVTQSPTHLIKTRGQQVTLRCSPKSGHDTVSWYQQALGQGPQFIFQYYEEEERQRGNFPDRFSGHQFPNYSSELNVNALLLGDSALYLCASSLGDRAYGYTFGSGTRLTVV.

The chain recombines TRBV19 with TRBJ2-5; D might be TRBD1 (6 bases). Germline loops: CDR1 LNHDA, CDR2 SQIVND (reference sequence). This CDR3 comprises 16 residues. With 7 bases removed from V and 3 bases from J, the gap between germline ends came to 21 bases. CDR3: CASTQGPGPFEETQYF. For the CDR3, the DNA is TGTGCCAGTACACAGGGCCCGGGCCCGTTTGAAGAGACCCAGTACTTC.

The genes are TRBV5-1 and TRBJ2-1; TRBD2 might be the D (6 bases). V was shortened by 4 bases and J by 4 bases, with 12 bases between the two germline ends. Germline assignment: CDR1 SGHRS and CDR2 YFSETQ. The CDR3 has 14 amino acids. The CDR3 nucleotides are TGCGCCAGCAGCCTAGGGACTTCTTACAATGAGCAGTTCTTC. Translated: CASSLGTSYNEQFF.

The CDR3 reads CASSPGQPGYGYTF. In nucleotides, the CDR3 is TGTGCCAGCAGCCCGGGACAGCCCGGCTATGGCTACACCTTC. The V gene is TRBV5-6, the J gene TRBJ1-2; 7 bases map to TRBD1. With 4 bases clipped from V and 4 bases from J, the junction kept 7 bases outside the gene matches. The CDR3 extends over 14 amino acids. Germline loops: CDR1 SGHDT, CDR2 YYEEEE. Using reference TRBV5-6 and TRBJ1-2 for the parts outside the CDR3, the full variable domain is DAGVTQSPTHLIKTRGQQVTLRCSPKSGHDTVSWYQQALGQGPQFIFQYYEEEERQRGNFPDRFSGHQFPNYSSELNVNALLLGDSALYLCASSPGQPGYGYTFGSGTRLTVV.

The chain joins TRBV5-8 to TRBJ2-2; the match to TRBD2 covers 7 bases. This CDR3 region has 17 residues. V dropped 0 bases and J dropped 0; count of bases not matched to a gene: 5. The germline CDR1 and CDR2 sequences are SGHTS and YDEGEE. CDR3 DNA: TGTGCCAGCAGCTTGGAACTACTAGCGTCGAACACCGGGGAGCTGTTTTTT. Translation: CASSLELLASNTGELFF.

In DNA, the CDR3 is TGTGCCATCAGTGCCCAACCCGGACAGGGTGAGAACGGCTACACCTTC. It specifies CAISAQPGQGENGYTF. This chain links TRBV10-3 with TRBJ1-2, with TRBD1 matching 8 bases. V was pared by 4 bases and J by 8 bases, with 15 bases of the junction left unmatched. Germline V lookup: CDR1 ENHRY, CDR2 SYGVKD. This CDR3 comprises 16 residues.

CDR3 in amino acids: CATSSRDTQYF. CDR3 coding DNA: TGTGCCACCTCTAGCCGGGATACGCAGTATTTT. The chain is built from TRBV19 and TRBJ2-3; a possible D gene is TRBD2 (5 bases). The germline CDR1 and CDR2 sequences are LNHDA and SQIVND (reference sequence). V lost 10 bases to trimming and J lost 6 bases, with 11 bases between them. This CDR3 region has 11 residues.

The chain joins TRBV3-1 (or the pseudogene TRBV3-2) to TRBJ1-1, with D unclear. CDR1 is LGHDT and CDR2 is YNNKEL in the germline V gene (reference sequence). The CDR3 covers 13 residues. Trimming removed 4 bases from V and 7 bases from J, with 13 bases in between. This CDR3 is CASSPRSGLEAFF. CDR3 in DNA: TGTGCCAGCAGCCCCCGCAGTGGTCTTGAAGCTTTCTTT.

V usage is TRBV7-9 and J usage is TRBJ1-2, with 9 bases that match TRBD1. Germline loops: CDR1 SEHNR, CDR2 FQNEAQ (reference sequence). The length of the CDR3 is 16 residues. Germline trimming cut 5 bases from V and 2 bases from J; bases unmatched to any gene: 9. CDR3 residues: CASSLTGQGVNYGYTF. For the CDR3, the DNA is TGTGCCAGCAGCCTGACGGGACAGGGTGTAAACTATGGCTACACCTTC.

The chain carries TRBV6-5 and TRBJ1-1; D is possibly TRBD1 (6 bases). The germline CDR1 and CDR2 sequences are MNHEY and SVGAGI. The V end lost 5 bases, the J end lost 10 bases, and 14 bases lay between the germline ends. The CDR3 has 12 amino acids. The CDR3 protein is CASSTTGIGAFF. The CDR3 bases are TGTGCCAGCAGTACAACAGGGATTGGAGCTTTCTTT.

The gene calls are TRBV5-1 and TRBJ1-2; D possibly corresponds to TRBD1 (5 bases). The CDR3 is 12 amino acids. Trimming pared 4 bases from V and 4 bases from J, leaving 8 bases between. Looked up from germline, CDR1 is SGHRS and CDR2 is YFSETQ. Here the CDR3 DNA reads TGCGCCAGCAGCCTGGACATCTATGGCTACACCTTC. It is translated as CASSLDIYGYTF.

This chain connects TRBV2 to TRBJ2-1, with 7 positions matching TRBD2. The CDR3 length is 11 residues. The germline V gene encodes CDR1 SNHLY and CDR2 FYNNEI. The trim removed 2 bases at V and 14 bases at J, leaving 3 bases unmatched. The DNA for the CDR3 is TGTGCCAGCAGTGAACTAGCGGTGGAGTTCTTC. Translation: CASSELAVEFF.

The chain links TRBV19 to TRBJ1-6, with TRBD1 matching 8 bases. The CDR3 spans 17 residues. J was trimmed by 10 bases and V by 4 bases; bases with no gene match: 15. CDR1 LNHDA and CDR2 SQIVND come from the germline V gene (reference sequence). The CDR3 DNA reads as TGTGCCAGTAGTACTCCTCGGGACAGGTCGGGAATCTCACCCCTCCACTTT. The encoded protein is CASSTPRDRSGISPLHF.

The chain has TRBV24-1 and TRBJ1-5; 8 bases are a match to TRBD1. There are 19 residues in the CDR3. V shed 4 bases and J 0 bases; nucleotides not matched to a gene: 13. The germline V gene encodes CDR1 KGHDR and CDR2 SFDVKD. The CDR3 protein is CATSDPRDRYGGSNQPQHF. The CDR3, as DNA: TGTGCCACCAGTGACCCCCGGGACAGGTATGGAGGTAGCAATCAGCCCCAGCATTTT.

The chain links TRBV10-3 to TRBJ2-7; 8 bases are shared with TRBD2. V shed 7 bases and J 1 base; nucleotides not matched to a gene: 6. This CDR3 region has 14 residues. Germline V CDR1 and CDR2: ENHRY, SYGVKD. The CDR3 loop is CAIKSPGGSYEQYF. For the CDR3, the DNA is TGTGCCATCAAGTCCCCGGGAGGGTCCTACGAGCAGTACTTC.

The V call is TRBV27, the J call TRBJ2-7, with 8 bases aligning to TRBD1. Germline CDR1 and CDR2: MNHEY and SMNVEV (reference sequence). The V and J ends lost 6 bases and 3 bases, in that order; junction bases with no gene match: 7. The CDR3 length is 14 residues. The CDR3 protein is CASRPGTGLYEQYF. The CDR3 region has the DNA TGTGCCAGCAGGCCCGGGACAGGCCTCTACGAGCAGTACTTC.

This chain connects TRBV6-2 or TRBV6-3 to TRBJ1-1, with D perhaps TRBD1 (6 bases). CDR1 MNHEY and CDR2 SVGEGT come from the germline V gene. The V end was cut by 4 bases, the J end by 3 bases, with 21 bases between. The length of the CDR3 is 17 residues. Written as DNA, the CDR3 is TGTGCCAGCAGTTCCAGTGGCAGGGGAATGTGGGACACTGAAGCTTTCTTT. Protein product: CASSSSGRGMWDTEAFF.

V is TRBV27 and J is TRBJ1-2; D is possibly TRBD1 (6 bases). V was clipped by 6 bases and J by 2 bases, with 13 bases between them. The CDR3 runs to 14 residues. Germline V gene data show CDR1 as MNHEY and CDR2 as SMNVEV (reference sequence). In DNA, the CDR3 is TGTGCCAGCAGCCCCGCAGGACAGAACTATGGCTACACCTTC. This translates into CASSPAGQNYGYTF.

The J gene is TRBJ1-2, the V gene TRBV25-1, with D possibly being TRBD1 (5 bases). CDR3 length: 16 residues. V was clipped by 3 bases and J by 0 bases, with 14 bases between them. Germline lookup yields CDR1 MGHDK and CDR2 SYGVNS. The CDR3 DNA is TGTGCCAGCAGTGATATAACAGGACGACCTAACTATGGCTACACCTTC. It yields the protein CASSDITGRPNYGYTF.

The chain uses TRBV6-5 and TRBJ2-3, with a possible D match to TRBD2 (5 bases). Per germline, CDR1 MNHEY and CDR2 SVGAGI. This CDR3 region has 14 residues. V was shortened by 7 bases and J by 1 base, with 12 bases between the two germline ends. The CDR3 protein is CASTIDGGTDTQYF. CDR3 nucleotides: TGTGCCAGCACCATAGACGGGGGCACAGATACGCAGTATTTT.

The genes are TRBV5-5 and TRBJ2-5, with 8 positions matching TRBD1. The ends lost 0 bases at V and 5 bases at J; junction bases unmatched: 15. Germline V gene data show CDR1 as SGHKS and CDR2 as YYEKEE (reference sequence). The CDR3 contains 18 residues. In nucleotides, the CDR3 is TGTGCCAGCAGCTTGGCCGGTTCAGGGGGCTCGGCAAGGGAGACCCAGTACTTC. Protein sequence: CASSLAGSGGSARETQYF.

The chain joins TRBV18 to TRBJ2-2; TRBD2 aligns across 13 bases. The V segment lost 3 bases and the J segment 5 bases; nucleotides outside the gene matches: 3. The CDR3 extends over 16 amino acids. The germline V gene encodes CDR1 KGHSH and CDR2 LQKENI. CDR3 bases: TGTGCCAGCTCACCGACTAGCGGGGGGAGTACCGGGGAGCTGTTTTTT. It codes for CASSPTSGGSTGELFF.

The CDR3 DNA follows: TGTGCCAGCAGCTTGAATGGACAGCCGAACTATGGCTACACCTTC. It translates to CASSLNGQPNYGYTF. The chain couples TRBV5-6 to TRBJ1-2; maybe TRBD1 (6 bases). This CDR3 region has 15 residues. CDR1 is SGHDT, CDR2 YYEEEE, per germline. Trimming left V 1 base short and J 2 bases short, with 12 bases between.

The chain links TRBV10-2 to TRBJ2-5; 10 bases line up with TRBD1. This CDR3 comprises 14 residues. Germline CDR1 and CDR2: WSHSY and SAAADI. Trimming took 5 bases from V and 5 from J; bases not matched to a gene: 5. The CDR3 DNA reads as TGCGCCAGCAGTAGGACAGGGGGATTGGAGACCCAGTACTTC. As protein: CASSRTGGLETQYF.

V usage is TRBV25-1 and J usage is TRBJ1-1; TRBD1 agrees at 10 bases. From germline, CDR1 is MGHDK and CDR2 SYGVNS. This CDR3 has 15 amino acids. Trimming removed 1 base from V and 6 bases from J; junction bases left unmatched: 5. Here the CDR3 DNA reads TGTGCCAGCAGTGAATTAGGGACAGGGGAGGCTGAAGCTTTCTTT. Its protein product is CASSELGTGEAEAFF.

The chain's CDR3 is CASSFRQVGNTEAFF. CDR3 nucleotides: TGTGCCAGCAGCTTTCGACAGGTCGGAAACACTGAAGCTTTCTTT. The V call is TRBV7-9, the J call TRBJ1-1, with a tentative D call TRBD1 (6 bases). The germline CDR1 and CDR2 sequences are SEHNR and FQNEAQ (reference sequence). V gave up 3 bases and J gave up 2 bases, with 13 bases separating them. This CDR3 is built from 15 residues.

The V gene is TRBV9, the J gene TRBJ1-6; TRBD1 matches 7 bases. The CDR3 length is 15 residues. Germline CDR1 is SGDLS and CDR2 is YYNGEE. The trim removed 0 bases at V and 7 bases at J, leaving 4 bases unmatched. The CDR3 region has the DNA TGTGCCAGCAGCGTAGTCGAAGGGGGCAATTCACCCCTCCACTTT. Its translation: CASSVVEGGNSPLHF. Variable domain in full (rest from reference TRBV9 and TRBJ1-6): DSGVTQTPKHLITATGQRVTLRCSPRSGDLSVYWYQQSLDQGLQFLIQYYNGEERAKGNILERFSAQQFPDLHSELNLSSLELGDSALYFCASSVVEGGNSPLHFGNGTRLTVT.

The gene calls are TRBV20-1 and TRBJ1-2; 11 bases match TRBD1. The CDR3 contains 15 residues. Germline trimming cut 3 bases from V and 8 bases from J; bases unmatched to any gene: 11. Germline CDR1 is DFQATT and CDR2 is SNEGSKA (reference sequence). In nucleotides, the CDR3 is TGCAGTGCTAGTATACGGGACAGGGGGGGAGAAGGCTACACCTTC. This encodes CSASIRDRGGEGYTF.

The V and J genes are TRBV11-2 and TRBJ2-1, with TRBD2 identical over 9 bases. From germline, CDR1 is SGHAT and CDR2 FQNNGV. Trimming at V came to 2 bases and at J to 4 bases, leaving 3 bases not matched to a gene. This CDR3 comprises 15 residues. In DNA form, the CDR3 reads TGTGCCAGCAGCTTAACGGCGGGGGGGTACAATGAGCAGTTCTTC. This translates into CASSLTAGGYNEQFF.